This is a list of T cell receptor beta chains from one sample in a study of blood T cell repertoires in COVID-19. The method was immunoSEQ multiplex PCR; TCRdb's version includes in-frame clones alone and lacks a portion of them. The sample holds roughly 300,000 clones, about nine tenths seen once. Sample: PBMCs or T cells enriched from blood (not recorded which). Source of these receptors: a woman younger than 30 who had recovered from COVID-19. Each CDR3 is given with its conserved first and last residue. Each record gives: V gene, J gene, D gene, clone size, CDR3 protein, CDR3 DNA. A D gene is named only where the DNA matches it firmly. A row's size may be missing; if present it is once, few, many or a size class.

TRBV7-6,TRBJ2-2,TRBD2,.,CASSSPSGITNTGELFF,TGTGCCAGCAGCTCCCCTAGCGGGATCACTAACACCGGGGAGCTGTTTTTT
TRBV10-1,TRBJ2-1,TRBD2,.,CASSELRLAGGLDEQFF,TGCGCCAGCAGTGAGTTACGACTAGCGGGGGGGCTGGATGAGCAGTTCTTC
TRBV5-6,TRBJ1-2,.,.,CASSRGGYGYTF,TGTGCCAGCAGCCGGGGAGGGTATGGCTACACCTTC
TRBV30,TRBJ2-5,.,.,CAWSVIRGQETQYF,TGTGCCTGGAGTGTAATAAGGGGCCAAGAGACCCAGTACTTC
TRBV5-1,TRBJ1-3,.,.,CASSLDFGMNTIYF,TGCGCCAGCAGCTTGGACTTTGGTATGAACACCATATATTTT
TRBV4-1,TRBJ2-7,TRBD1,.,CASSQGNRGNHEQYF,TGCGCCAGCAGCCAAGGGAACAGGGGTAACCACGAGCAGTACTTC
TRBV29-1,TRBJ1-1,.,.,CSVEIPLLVSSAFF,TGCAGCGTTGAAATACCGCTACTTGTGAGTTCAGCTTTCTTT
TRBV2,TRBJ1-2,.,few,CASSEQGGNGYTF,TGTGCCAGCAGTGAACAGGGAGGGAATGGCTACACCTTC
TRBV10-2,TRBJ2-2,TRBD2,.,CASSESGILAGELFF,TGCGCCAGCAGTGAAAGCGGGATTCTCGCCGGGGAGCTGTTTTTT
TRBV27,TRBJ2-1,TRBD2,.,CASRDSGRATNEQFF,TGTGCCAGCAGGGATAGCGGGAGGGCCACTAATGAGCAGTTCTTC
TRBV27,TRBJ1-2,TRBD1,.,CASSSSERNRGGGYTF,TGTGCCAGCAGTTCCAGCGAGCGGAACAGGGGAGGTGGCTACACCTTC
TRBV28,TRBJ1-2,.,.,CASSPPSNSGGYTF,TGTGCCAGCAGTCCACCCTCTAACAGCGGTGGCTACACCTTC
TRBV19,TRBJ2-3,TRBD1,many,CASSETPGTGADTQYF,TGTGCCAGTAGTGAAACCCCCGGGACAGGGGCAGATACGCAGTATTTT
TRBV5-1,TRBJ2-1,TRBD2,.,CASSYFGGDYNEQFF,TGCGCCAGCAGTTATTTTGGGGGGGACTACAATGAGCAGTTCTTC
TRBV9,TRBJ2-5,.,.,CARRGAGAGGYQETQYF,TGTGCCCGCCGCGGGGCGGGGGCCGGGGGGTACCAAGAGACCCAGTACTTC
TRBV19,TRBJ1-3,TRBD1,.,CASRPQGAGGNTIYF,TGTGCCAGTAGGCCCCAGGGGGCGGGAGGAAACACCATATATTTT
TRBV9,TRBJ1-6,.,.,CASSAGISYNSPLHF,TGTGCCAGCAGCGCCGGTATCTCCTATAATTCACCCCTCCACTTT
TRBV14,TRBJ1-3,.,.,CASSVLVGNTIYF,TGTGCCAGCAGCGTCCTAGTGGGAAACACCATATATTTT
TRBV5-1,TRBJ1-2,.,once,CASSSSPTRQTQVNYGYTF,TGCGCCAGCAGCTCATCGCCAACCAGACAGACTCAAGTTAACTATGGCTACACCTTC
TRBV18,TRBJ1-5,.,once,CASYGTPRGYSNQPQHF,TGTGCCAGCTACGGGACACCCCGGGGTTATAGCAATCAGCCCCAGCATTTT
TRBV19,TRBJ1-3,.,.,CASSMWSTGNTIYF,TGTGCCAGTAGTATGTGGTCTACTGGAAACACCATATATTTT